This TCR beta chain originates from a study of blood T cells in healthy people across ages. Drawn from each donor were ten milliliters of peripheral blood. Germline CDR1 reads MNHEY; CDR2 reads SVGAGI. The CDR3 runs to 16 residues. PCR was performed a second time for about 7 to 12 cycles using a sample-barcoded 5' primer and a J-beta primer mix. TCRdb called the 5' RACE reads again in MiXCR, with one record for every CDR3 protein. The sample has fewer than 900,000 distinct CDR3 sequences, over 45% seen once. This chain links TRBV6-5 with TRBJ2-4, with D maybe TRBD1 (7 bases). With the DNA end fitting TRBJ2-7 better, the J assignment may be wrong. The specimen sequenced was blood. The receptor was isolated from a woman aged 55-69 years in good health. CDR3 amino acids: CASSYSKTGRNSEQYF. CDR3 in DNA: TGTGCCAGCAGTTACTCGAAGACAGGGAGGAATAGCGAGCAGTACTTC.